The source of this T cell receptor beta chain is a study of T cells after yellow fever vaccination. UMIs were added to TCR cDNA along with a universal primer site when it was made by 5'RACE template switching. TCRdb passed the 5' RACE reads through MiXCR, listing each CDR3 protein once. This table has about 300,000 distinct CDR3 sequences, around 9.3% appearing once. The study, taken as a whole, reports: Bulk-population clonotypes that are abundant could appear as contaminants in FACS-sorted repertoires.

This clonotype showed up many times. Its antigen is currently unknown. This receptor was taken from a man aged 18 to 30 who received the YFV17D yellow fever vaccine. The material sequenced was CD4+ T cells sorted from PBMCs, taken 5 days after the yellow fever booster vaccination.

The CDR3 region is CASSIEGQGNTEAFF. DNA for the CDR3: TGCGCCAGCAGTATCGAGGGACAGGGGAACACTGAAGCTTTCTTT. This chain joins TRBV5-1 and TRBJ1-1, with 9 bases identical to TRBD1. Germline V gene sequence: CDR1 SGHRS, CDR2 YFSETQ. V lost 5 bases and J lost 1; bases outside the gene matches: 6. This CDR3 region has 15 residues.